Presented here are 12 T cell receptor beta chains from one specimen sequenced in a study of patients and donors after allogeneic stem cell transplantation. TCRdb passed the RT-PCR reads through MiXCR, listing each CDR3 protein once. The sample holds hundreds of thousands of distinct CDR3 sequences, around 16% seen once. Material for sequencing was blood, either unsorted or a sorted T cell fraction (not recorded which). The origin of the receptors is a human donor who was either an allogeneic HSCT recipient or a stem cell or donor lymphocyte infusion donor (not recorded which). It is not recorded whose cells these are; they may come from a transplant donor.

The chain recombines TRBV5-5 with TRBJ2-3, with 10 bases that match TRBD2. The V gene's germline CDR1 is SGHKS and CDR2 YYEKEE (reference sequence). The CDR3 totals 16 residues. The ends lost 2 bases at V and 5 bases at J; junction bases unmatched: 8. DNA of the CDR3: TGTGCCAGCAGCTTCGGGCTAGCGGGAGCCGGAGATACGCAGTATTTT. The encoded protein is CASSFGLAGAGDTQYF.

This clonotype was recorded a few times. The chain links TRBV5-1 to TRBJ2-1, with D possibly being TRBD2 (7 bases). The CDR3 is 18 amino acids. From germline, CDR1 is SGHRS and CDR2 YFSETQ. V was pared by 4 bases and J by 5 bases, with 25 bases between. The CDR3 is CASSKGLRGARLNNEQFF. CDR3 nucleotide sequence: TGCGCCAGCAGCAAGGGCCTCCGGGGGGCCCGCCTAAACAATGAGCAGTTCTTC.

In its sample, this clonotype was seen a few times. The V and J genes are TRBV19 and TRBJ1-1; no clear D. This CDR3 region has 14 residues. Per germline, CDR1 LNHDA and CDR2 SQIVND (reference sequence). V lost 6 bases, J lost 0 bases, and 11 bases lay in between. The CDR3 bases are TGTGCCAGTAGGAGGCAAGAGGTGAACACTGAAGCTTTCTTT. Translating gives CASRRQEVNTEAFF. Together with reference TRBV19 and TRBJ1-1, the CDR3 gives the full variable domain: DGGITQSPKYLFRKEGQNVTLSCEQNLNHDAMYWYRQDPGQGLRLIYYSQIVNDFQKGDIAEGYSVSREKKESFPLTVTSAQKNPTAFYLCASRRQEVNTEAFFGQGTRLTVV.

This chain uses TRBV20-1 with TRBJ2-2, with D maybe TRBD2 (6 bases). The CDR3 is 16 residues long. V dropped 3 bases and J dropped 8 bases, with 22 bases sitting between them. The germline CDR1 and CDR2 sequences are DFQATT and SNEGSKA (reference sequence). The CDR3 protein is CSASDQRGSVRGELFF. The CDR3 region has the DNA TGCAGTGCTAGTGACCAACGGGGGTCGGTAAGGGGGGAGCTGTTTTTT.

The V and J genes are TRBV6-2 or TRBV6-3 and TRBJ1-1; D ambiguous. CDR1 MNHEY and CDR2 SVGEGT come from the germline V gene. The CDR3 has 15 amino acids. V gave up 5 bases and J gave up 0 bases, with 13 bases separating them. CDR3 loop: CASSNTGGMNTEAFF. CDR3 DNA: TGTGCCAGCAGTAACACCGGAGGCATGAACACTGAAGCTTTCTTT.

This clonotype appeared many times. The chain joins TRBV18 to TRBJ2-1; 11 nucleotides match TRBD2. This CDR3 has 16 residues. V shed 6 bases, J shed 0 bases, and the junction held 4 bases outside the gene matches. Germline lookup yields CDR1 KGHSH and CDR2 LQKENI. The CDR3 nucleotides read TGTGCCAGCTCCCCAACTAGCGGGGGCTCCTACAATGAGCAGTTCTTC. It is translated as CASSPTSGGSYNEQFF. Using reference TRBV18 and TRBJ2-1 for the parts outside the CDR3, the full variable domain is NAGVMQNPRHLVRRRGQEARLRCSPMKGHSHVYWYRQLPEEGLKFMVYLQKENIIDESGMPKERFSAEFPKEGPSILRIQQVVRGDSAAYFCASSPTSGGSYNEQFFGPGTRLTVL.

V is TRBV6-2 or TRBV6-3 and J is TRBJ1-1, with no clear D. Trimming removed 6 bases at V and 3 bases at J, with 20 bases between. Germline values: CDR1 MNHEY, CDR2 SVGEGT. The CDR3 contains 16 residues. DNA of the CDR3: TGTGCCAGCAGACCACACCTTGGGGTCACCCACACTGAAGCTTTCTTT. Protein product: CASRPHLGVTHTEAFF.

This clonotype was counted only a few times. The V and J genes are TRBV6-5 and TRBJ2-5, with TRBD2 as a possible D gene (6 bases). Germline V gene lookup returns CDR1 MNHEY and CDR2 SVGAGI. The CDR3 extends over 14 amino acids. Between the trimmed V and J ends, which lost 2 bases and 3 bases, there was a span of 10 bases. The CDR3 DNA follows: TGTGCCAGCAGTTACATTAGCGGTAAAGAGACCCAGTACTTC. As protein: CASSYISGKETQYF.

This clonotype has a handful of counts. This chain links TRBV4-1 with TRBJ2-1; TRBD2 is a possible D gene (5 bases). The CDR3 is made up of 12 amino acids. The V gene lost 1 base and the J gene lost 7 bases, with 5 bases spanning the gap. Per germline, CDR1 MGHRA and CDR2 YSYEKL. CDR3 DNA: TGCGCCAGCAGCCAAGGGACTAATGAGCAGTTCTTC. Amino acid sequence: CASSQGTNEQFF.

This clonotype was counted ten times or more. This chain uses TRBV5-1 with TRBJ1-1; D gene uncertain. Trimming removed 3 bases from V and 0 bases from J, with 9 bases in between. Germline CDR1 reads SGHRS; CDR2 reads YFSETQ. The CDR3 spans 14 residues. CDR3 in DNA: TGCGCCAGCAGCTACCTCCATATGAACACTGAAGCTTTCTTT. It specifies CASSYLHMNTEAFF.

This clonotype was recorded only once. The chain is built from TRBV2 and TRBJ2-7; D is perhaps TRBD2 (5 bases). V lost 6 bases and J lost 10, with 10 bases in between. Germline CDR1 reads SNHLY; CDR2 reads FYNNEI. This CDR3 has 10 residues. The CDR3 loop reads CASRVTGQYF. For the CDR3, the DNA is TGTGCCAGCAGAGTCACGGGACAGTACTTC.

This clonotype has ten or more counts. The rearrangement uses TRBV12-3 or TRBV12-4 and TRBJ2-7, with TRBD1 identical over 9 bases. V lost 2 bases, J lost 7 bases, and 6 bases stayed unmatched. CDR3 length: 14 amino acids. CDR3 amino acids: CASSLIQGAQEQYF. The CDR3 bases are TGTGCCAGCAGTTTAATACAGGGGGCGCAAGAGCAGTACTTC.